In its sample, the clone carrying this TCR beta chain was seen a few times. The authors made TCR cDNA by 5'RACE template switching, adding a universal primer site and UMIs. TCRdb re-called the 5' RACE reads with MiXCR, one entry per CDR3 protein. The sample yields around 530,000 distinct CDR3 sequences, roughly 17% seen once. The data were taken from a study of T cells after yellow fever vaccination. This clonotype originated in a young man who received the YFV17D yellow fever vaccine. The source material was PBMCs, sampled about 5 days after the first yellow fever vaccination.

As DNA, the CDR3 is TGCGCCAGCAGCCAAACCCACCGGGACATACGCTCCTACGAGCAGTACTTC. It yields the protein CASSQTHRDIRSYEQYF. V and J are TRBV4-1 and TRBJ2-7; D is perhaps TRBD1 (6 bases). CDR3 size: 17 residues. CDR1 and CDR2 (germline): MGHRA, YSYEKL. The germline V and J ends were trimmed by 2 bases and 0 bases, with 17 bases remaining between them.